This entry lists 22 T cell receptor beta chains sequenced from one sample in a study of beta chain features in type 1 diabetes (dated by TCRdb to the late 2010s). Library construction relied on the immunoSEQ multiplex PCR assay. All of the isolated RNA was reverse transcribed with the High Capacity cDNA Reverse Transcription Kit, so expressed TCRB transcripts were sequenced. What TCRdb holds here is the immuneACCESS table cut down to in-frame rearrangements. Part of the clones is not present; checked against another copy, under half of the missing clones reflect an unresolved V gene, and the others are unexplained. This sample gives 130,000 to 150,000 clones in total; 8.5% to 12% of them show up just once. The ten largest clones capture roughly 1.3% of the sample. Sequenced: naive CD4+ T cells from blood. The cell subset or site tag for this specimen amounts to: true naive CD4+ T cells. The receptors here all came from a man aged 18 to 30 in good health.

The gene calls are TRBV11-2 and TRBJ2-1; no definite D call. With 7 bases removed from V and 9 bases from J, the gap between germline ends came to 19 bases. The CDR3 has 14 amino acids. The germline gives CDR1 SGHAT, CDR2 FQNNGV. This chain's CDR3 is CASNNRVSFFEQFF. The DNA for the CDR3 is TGTGCCAGCAACAACCGGGTTTCTTTTTTTGAGCAGTTCTTC.

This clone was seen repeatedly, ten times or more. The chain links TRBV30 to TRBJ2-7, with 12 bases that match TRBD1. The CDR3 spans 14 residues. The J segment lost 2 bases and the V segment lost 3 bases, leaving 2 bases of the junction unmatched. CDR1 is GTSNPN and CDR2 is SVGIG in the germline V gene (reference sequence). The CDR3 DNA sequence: TGTGCCTGGAGCCGGGACAGGGGGCCCTACGAGCAGTACTTC. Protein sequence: CAWSRDRGPYEQYF.

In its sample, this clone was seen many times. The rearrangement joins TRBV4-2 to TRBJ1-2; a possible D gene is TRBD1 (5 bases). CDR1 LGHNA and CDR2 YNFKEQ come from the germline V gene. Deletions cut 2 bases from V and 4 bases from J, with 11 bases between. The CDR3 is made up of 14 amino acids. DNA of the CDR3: TGTGCCAGCAGCCAACGGGACTCTGGCTATGGCTACACCTTC. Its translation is CASSQRDSGYGYTF.

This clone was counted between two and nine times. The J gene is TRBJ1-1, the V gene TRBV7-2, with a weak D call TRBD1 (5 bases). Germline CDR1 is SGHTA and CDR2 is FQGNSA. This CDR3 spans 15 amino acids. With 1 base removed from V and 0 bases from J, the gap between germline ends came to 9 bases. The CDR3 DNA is TGTGCCAGCAGCTTAGGACAGATAATGAACACTGAAGCTTTCTTT. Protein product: CASSLGQIMNTEAFF.

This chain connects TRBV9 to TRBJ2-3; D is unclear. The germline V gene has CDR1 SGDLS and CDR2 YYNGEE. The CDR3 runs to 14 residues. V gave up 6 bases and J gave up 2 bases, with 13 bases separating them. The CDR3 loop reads CASTERSYTDTQYF. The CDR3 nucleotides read TGTGCCAGCACGGAGCGAAGCTACACAGATACGCAGTATTTT.

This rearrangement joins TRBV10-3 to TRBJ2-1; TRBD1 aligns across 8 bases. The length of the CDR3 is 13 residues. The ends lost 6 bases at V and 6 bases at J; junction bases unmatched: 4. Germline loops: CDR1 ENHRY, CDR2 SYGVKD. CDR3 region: CAIRPDRANEQFF. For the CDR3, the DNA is TGTGCCATCAGGCCGGACAGGGCCAATGAGCAGTTCTTC.

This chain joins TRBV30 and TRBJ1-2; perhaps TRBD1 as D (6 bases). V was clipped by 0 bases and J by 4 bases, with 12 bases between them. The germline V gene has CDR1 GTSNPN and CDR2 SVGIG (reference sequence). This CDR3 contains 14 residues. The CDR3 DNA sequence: TGTGCCTGGAGTGTCAATCAGGGGCCCTATGGCTACACCTTC. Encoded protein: CAWSVNQGPYGYTF.

CDR3 nucleotides: TGCGCCAGCAGCCAAGAGGGAGCTAGCGAGCAGTTCTTC. It translates to CASSQEGASEQFF. The chain carries TRBV4-1 and TRBJ2-1; possibly TRBD2 for D (5 bases). V gave up 0 bases and J gave up 10 bases, with 10 bases separating them. This CDR3 is built from 13 residues. Germline assignment: CDR1 MGHRA and CDR2 YSYEKL.

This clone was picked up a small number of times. CDR3 sequence: CASSAEWATNEKLFF. CDR3 sequence (DNA): TGTGCCAGCAGCGCGGAGTGGGCAACTAATGAAAAACTGTTTTTT. The rearrangement uses TRBV9 and TRBJ1-4; D remains unclear. The CDR3 runs 15 residues. Trimming pared 3 bases from V and 0 bases from J, leaving 9 bases between. The germline V gene encodes CDR1 SGDLS and CDR2 YYNGEE.

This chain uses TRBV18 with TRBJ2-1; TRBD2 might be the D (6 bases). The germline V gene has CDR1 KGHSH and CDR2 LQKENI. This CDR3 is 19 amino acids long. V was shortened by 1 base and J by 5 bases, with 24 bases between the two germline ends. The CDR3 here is CASSPLPLSLTSSHNEQFF. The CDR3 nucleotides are TGTGCCAGCTCACCACTCCCTTTGTCGTTGACTAGTAGCCACAATGAGCAGTTCTTC.

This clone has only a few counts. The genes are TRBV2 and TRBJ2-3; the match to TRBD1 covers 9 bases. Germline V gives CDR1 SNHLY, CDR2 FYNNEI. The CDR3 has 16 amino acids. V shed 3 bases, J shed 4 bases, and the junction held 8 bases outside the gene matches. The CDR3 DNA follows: TGTGCCAGCAGTGACCGGGACAGGGAATTCCCAGATACGCAGTATTTT. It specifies CASSDRDREFPDTQYF. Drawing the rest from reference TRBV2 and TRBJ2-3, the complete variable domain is EPEVTQTPSHQVTQMGQEVILRCVPISNHLYFYWYRQILGQKVEFLVSFYNNEISEKSEIFDDQFSVERPDGSNFTLKIRSTKLEDSAMYFCASSDRDREFPDTQYFGPGTRLTVL.

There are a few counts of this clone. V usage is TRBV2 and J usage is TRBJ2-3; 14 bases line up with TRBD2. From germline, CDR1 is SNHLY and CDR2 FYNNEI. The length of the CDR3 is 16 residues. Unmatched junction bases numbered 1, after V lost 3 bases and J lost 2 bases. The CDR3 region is CASSETSGGVTDTQYF. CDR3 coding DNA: TGTGCCAGCAGTGAGACTAGCGGGGGGGTCACAGATACGCAGTATTTT.

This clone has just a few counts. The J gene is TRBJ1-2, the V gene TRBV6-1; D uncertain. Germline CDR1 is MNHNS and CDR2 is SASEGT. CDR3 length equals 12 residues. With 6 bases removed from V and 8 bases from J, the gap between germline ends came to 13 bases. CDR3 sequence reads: CASRVGERGYTF. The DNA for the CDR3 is TGTGCCAGCAGGGTCGGGGAGAGGGGCTACACCTTC.

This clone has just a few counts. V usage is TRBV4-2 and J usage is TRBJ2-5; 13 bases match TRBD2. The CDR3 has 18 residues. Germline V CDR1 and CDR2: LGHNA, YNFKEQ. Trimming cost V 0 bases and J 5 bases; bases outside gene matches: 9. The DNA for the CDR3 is TGTGCCAGCAGCCAAGATCTTGTACTAGCGGGGGGGCGGGAGACCCAGTACTTC. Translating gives CASSQDLVLAGGRETQYF.

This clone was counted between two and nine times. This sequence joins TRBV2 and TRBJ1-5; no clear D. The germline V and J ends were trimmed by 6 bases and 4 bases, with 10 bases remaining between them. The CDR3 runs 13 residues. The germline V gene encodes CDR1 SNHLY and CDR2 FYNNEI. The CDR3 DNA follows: TGTGCCAGCAGAGAGGACTGGAATCAGCCCCAGCATTTT. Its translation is CASREDWNQPQHF. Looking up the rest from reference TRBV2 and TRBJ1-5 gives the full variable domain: EPEVTQTPSHQVTQMGQEVILRCVPISNHLYFYWYRQILGQKVEFLVSFYNNEISEKSEIFDDQFSVERPDGSNFTLKIRSTKLEDSAMYFCASREDWNQPQHFGDGTRLSIL.

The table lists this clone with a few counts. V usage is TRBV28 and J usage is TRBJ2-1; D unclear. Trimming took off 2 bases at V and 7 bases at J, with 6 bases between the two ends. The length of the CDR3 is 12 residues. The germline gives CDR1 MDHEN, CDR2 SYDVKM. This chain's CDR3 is CASSLNRNEQFF. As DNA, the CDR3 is TGTGCCAGCAGTTTAAACAGAAATGAGCAGTTCTTC. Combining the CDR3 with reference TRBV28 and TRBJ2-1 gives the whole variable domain DVKVTQSSRYLVKRTGEKVFLECVQDMDHENMFWYRQDPGLGLRLIYFSYDVKMKEKGDIPEGYSVSREKKERFSLILESASTNQTSMYLCASSLNRNEQFFGPGTRLTVL.

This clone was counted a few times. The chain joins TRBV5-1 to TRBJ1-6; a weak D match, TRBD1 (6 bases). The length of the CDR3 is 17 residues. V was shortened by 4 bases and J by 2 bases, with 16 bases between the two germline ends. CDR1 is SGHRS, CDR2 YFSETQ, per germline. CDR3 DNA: TGCGCCAGCAGCCGTACGGGGGGGGGCGCCTATAATTCACCCCTCCACTTT. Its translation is CASSRTGGGAYNSPLHF.

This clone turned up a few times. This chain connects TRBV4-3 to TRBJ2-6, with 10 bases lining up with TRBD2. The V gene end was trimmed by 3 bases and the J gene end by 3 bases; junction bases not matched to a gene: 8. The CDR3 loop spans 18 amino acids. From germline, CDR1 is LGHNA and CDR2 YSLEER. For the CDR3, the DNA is TGCGCCAGCAGCCATTGGGGGGAGCGGGGGGGTGGGGCCAACGTCCTGACTTTC. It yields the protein CASSHWGERGGGANVLTF.

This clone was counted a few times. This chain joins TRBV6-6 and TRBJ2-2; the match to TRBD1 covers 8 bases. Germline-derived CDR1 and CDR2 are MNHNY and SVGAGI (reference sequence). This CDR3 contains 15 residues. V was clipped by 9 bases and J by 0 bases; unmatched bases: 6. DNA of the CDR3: TGTGCCAGTGGACAGGGTCCCACGAACACCGGGGAGCTGTTTTTT. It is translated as CASGQGPTNTGELFF.

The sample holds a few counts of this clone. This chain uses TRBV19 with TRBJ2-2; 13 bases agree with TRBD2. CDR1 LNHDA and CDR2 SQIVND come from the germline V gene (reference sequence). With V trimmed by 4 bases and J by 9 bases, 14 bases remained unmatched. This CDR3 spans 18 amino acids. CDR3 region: CASSTGLAGDSVHRELFF. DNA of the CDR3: TGTGCCAGTAGTACCGGACTAGCGGGGGACTCAGTCCACCGGGAGCTGTTTTTT.

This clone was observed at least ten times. The DNA of the CDR3 is TGTGCCAGCAGCCAGGATTCACCCCTCCACTTT. Translating it yields CASSQDSPLHF. The rearrangement joins TRBV28 to TRBJ1-6, with D uncertain. The CDR3 extends over 11 amino acids. Per germline, CDR1 MDHEN and CDR2 SYDVKM. V lost 6 bases and J 8 bases, leaving 5 bases between the germline ends.

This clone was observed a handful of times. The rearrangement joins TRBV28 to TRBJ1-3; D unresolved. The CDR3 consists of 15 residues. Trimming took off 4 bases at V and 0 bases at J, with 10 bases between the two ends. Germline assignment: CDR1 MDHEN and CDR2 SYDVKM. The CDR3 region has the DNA TGTGCCAGCAGTTACCTCCGGGACTCTGGAAACACCATATATTTT. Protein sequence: CASSYLRDSGNTIYF.